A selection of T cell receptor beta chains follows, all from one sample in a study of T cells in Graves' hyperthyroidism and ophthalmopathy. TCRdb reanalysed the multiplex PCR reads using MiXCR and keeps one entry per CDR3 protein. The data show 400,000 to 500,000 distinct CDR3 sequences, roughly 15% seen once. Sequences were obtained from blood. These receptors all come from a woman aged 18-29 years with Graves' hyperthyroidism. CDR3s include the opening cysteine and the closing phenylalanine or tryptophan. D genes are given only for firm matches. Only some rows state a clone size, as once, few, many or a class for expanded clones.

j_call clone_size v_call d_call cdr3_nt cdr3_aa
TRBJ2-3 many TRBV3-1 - TGTGCCAGCAGCCAAGAAGTGATGGGGGGCACAGATACGCAGTATTTT CASSQEVMGGTDTQYF
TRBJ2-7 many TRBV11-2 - TGTGCCAGCAGCCAAGGACAGTTCTCCTACGAGCAGTACTTC CASSQGQFSYEQYF
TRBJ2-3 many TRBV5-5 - TGTGCCAGCATCACCACAGGACAGTTAACGGCAACGCAGTATTTT CASITTGQLTATQYF
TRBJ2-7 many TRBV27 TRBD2 TGTGCCAGCAGTTTAGAAGTGGGAGGGCCTTACGAGCAGTACTTC CASSLEVGGPYEQYF
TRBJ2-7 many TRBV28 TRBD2 TGTGCCAGCAGCCCGGGACTAGCGGGAGTTCTGTCCTACGAGCAGTACTTC CASSPGLAGVLSYEQYF
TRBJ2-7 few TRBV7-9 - TGTGCCAGCAGCTCCGGGAGTCGGAGGGAGCAGTACTTC CASSSGSRREQYF
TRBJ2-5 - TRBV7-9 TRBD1 TGTGCCAGCAGCTTAGATAACAGGGGGACGGGAGAGACCCAGTACTTC CASSLDNRGTGETQYF
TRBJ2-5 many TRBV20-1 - TGCAGTGCTAGTTCGTCAGGGTGGTACCAAGAGACCCAGTACTTC CSASSSGWYQETQYF
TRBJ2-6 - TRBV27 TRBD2 TGTGCCAGCAGTTTAATAGCGGGAGGGGCCAACGTCCTGACTTTC CASSLIAGGANVLTF
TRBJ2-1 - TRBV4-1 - TGCGCCAGCAGCCCTCCCGAGGCCGGTCTCAGCTCCTACAATGAGCAGTTCTTC CASSPPEAGLSSYNEQFF
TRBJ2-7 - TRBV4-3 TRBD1 TGCGCCAGCAGCCACCAGAGACAGGGATCCTACGAGCAGCACTTC CASSHQRQGSYEQHF
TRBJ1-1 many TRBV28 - TGTGCCACCAAACGACGGATGAACACTGAAGCTTTCTTT CATKRRMNTEAFF
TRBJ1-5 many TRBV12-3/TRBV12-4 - TGTGCCAGCAGTTTATCTAACGGTCAGGGGCCCCAGCATTTT CASSLSNGQGPQHF
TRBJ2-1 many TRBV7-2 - TGTGCCAGCAGCCTTGAAAGGCGGGGCTCGAATGAGCAGTTCTTC CASSLERRGSNEQFF
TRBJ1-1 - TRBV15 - TGTGCCACCAGCAGAGATACTATGGCGCAGGATCTGAACACTGAAGCTTTCTTT CATSRDTMAQDLNTEAFF
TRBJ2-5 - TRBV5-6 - TGTGCCAGCAGCTTTGGGGCCGACGAAGAGACCCAGTACTTC CASSFGADEETQYF